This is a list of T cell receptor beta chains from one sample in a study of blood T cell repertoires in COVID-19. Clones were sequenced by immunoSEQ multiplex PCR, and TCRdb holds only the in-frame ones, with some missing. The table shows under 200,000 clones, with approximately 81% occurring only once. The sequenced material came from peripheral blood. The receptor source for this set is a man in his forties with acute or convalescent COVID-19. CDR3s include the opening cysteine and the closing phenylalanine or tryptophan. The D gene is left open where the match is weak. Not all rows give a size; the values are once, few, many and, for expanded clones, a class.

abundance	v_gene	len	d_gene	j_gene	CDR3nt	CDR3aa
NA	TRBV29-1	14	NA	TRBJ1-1	TGCAGCGTTGATAAAACAGGCCGTGACACTGAAGCTTTCTTT	CSVDKTGRDTEAFF
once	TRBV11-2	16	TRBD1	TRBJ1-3	TGTGCCAGCAGCTGGGGGACAGTGAGCTCTGGAAACACCATATATTTT	CASSWGTVSSGNTIYF
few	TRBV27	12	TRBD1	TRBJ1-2	TGTGCCAGCAGGGATTCCGGGACAGCGCTCACCTTC	CASRDSGTALTF
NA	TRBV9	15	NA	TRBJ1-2	TGTGCCAGCAGCCCGGAAGGAGGGAAGGCTCGGGGCTACACCTTC	CASSPEGGKARGYTF
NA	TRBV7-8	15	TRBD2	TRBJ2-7	TGTGCCAGCAGCTTAGGCGGGACTAGCGCCTACGAGCAGTACTTC	CASSLGGTSAYEQYF
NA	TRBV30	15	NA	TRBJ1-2	TGTGCCTGGAGTGTAAGTTTAGAGGGCAGCACTGTCTACACCTTC	CAWSVSLEGSTVYTF
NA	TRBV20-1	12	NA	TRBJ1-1	TGCAGTGCTAGTCTCAGGCTGTTTGAAGCTTTCTTT	CSASLRLFEAFF
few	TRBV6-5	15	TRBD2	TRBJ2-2	TGTGCCAGCAGGAGCGGGGGCCGGAACACCGGGGAGCTGTTTTTT	CASRSGGRNTGELFF
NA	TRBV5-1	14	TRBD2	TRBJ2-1	TGCGCCAGCGCAATACTAGCGGGCTACAATGAGCAGTTCTTC	CASAILAGYNEQFF
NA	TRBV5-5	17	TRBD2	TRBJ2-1	TGTGCCAGCAGCTTCGAGTCGTCTCCGGGGGGAGACAATGAGCAGTTCTTC	CASSFESSPGGDNEQFF
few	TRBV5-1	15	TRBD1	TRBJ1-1	TGCGCCAGCAGCGGGGGACAGACTCCGAACACTGAAGCTTTCTTT	CASSGGQTPNTEAFF
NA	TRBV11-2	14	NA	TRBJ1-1	TGTGCCAGCAGCTTAGAACTTAGGAACACTGAAGCTTTCTTT	CASSLELRNTEAFF
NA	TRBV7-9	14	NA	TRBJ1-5	TGTGCCAGCAGCCAGGGACACAAGGATCAGCCCCAGCATTTT	CASSQGHKDQPQHF
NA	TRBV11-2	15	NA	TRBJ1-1	TGTGCCAGCAGCTTAGAGGGCCATTCGAACACTGAAGCTTTCTTT	CASSLEGHSNTEAFF
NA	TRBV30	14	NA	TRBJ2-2	TGTGCCTGGAGTGTCTCCGTGAACACCGGGGAGCTGTTTTTT	CAWSVSVNTGELFF
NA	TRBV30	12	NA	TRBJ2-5	TGTGCCTGGAGTGGGGGGCGAGAGACCCAGTACTTC	CAWSGGRETQYF
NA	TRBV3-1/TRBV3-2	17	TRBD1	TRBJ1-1	TGTGCCAGCAGCCCCACGGACAGGGGAAAGATGAACACTGAAGCTTTCTTT	CASSPTDRGKMNTEAFF
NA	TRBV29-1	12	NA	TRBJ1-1	TGCAGCGTCACACAGGGGAACACTGAAGCTTTCTTT	CSVTQGNTEAFF
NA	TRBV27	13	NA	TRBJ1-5	TGTGCCAGCAGCAGGGAGGGGCGTCAGCCCCAGCATTTT	CASSREGRQPQHF
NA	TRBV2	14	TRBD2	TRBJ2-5	TGTGCCAGCAGCGATAGCGGGGGCCAAGAGACCCAGTACTTC	CASSDSGGQETQYF
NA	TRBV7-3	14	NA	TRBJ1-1	TGTGCCAGCAGCTTAAGGGGCACGAACACTGAAGCTTTCTTT	CASSLRGTNTEAFF
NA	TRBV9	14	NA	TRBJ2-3	TGTGCCAGCAGCGTAGGTCCGATAGCAGATACGCAGTATTTT	CASSVGPIADTQYF
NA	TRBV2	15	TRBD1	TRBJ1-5	TGTGCCAGCAGCCCGGGACAGAATAGCAATCAGCCCCAGCATTTT	CASSPGQNSNQPQHF
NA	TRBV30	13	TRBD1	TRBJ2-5	TGTGCCTGGAGTGCAAGGACAGGAGAGACCCAGTACTTC	CAWSARTGETQYF
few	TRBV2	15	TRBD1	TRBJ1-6	TGTGCCAGCAGGATAGGACAGGGGAATAATTCACCCCTCCACTTT	CASRIGQGNNSPLHF
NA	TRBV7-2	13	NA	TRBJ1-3	TGTGCCAGCAGCTTAGCCGAGGGAAACACCATATATTTT	CASSLAEGNTIYF
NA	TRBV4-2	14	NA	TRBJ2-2	TGTGCCAGCAGCCATACTCGCGAGGCCGGGGAGCTGTTTTTT	CASSHTREAGELFF
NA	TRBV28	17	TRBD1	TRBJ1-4	TGTGCCAGCAGCTTATATTGGACAGGGGCAACTAATGAAAAACTGTTTTTT	CASSLYWTGATNEKLFF
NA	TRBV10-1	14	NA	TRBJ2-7	TGCGCCAGCAGTGAAGGGCAGGGAAAAGGCGAGCAGTACTTC	CASSEGQGKGEQYF
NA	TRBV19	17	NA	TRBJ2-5	TGTGCCAGTAGTATAGATTTGGCATCCGGGGTAAGAGAGACCCAGTACTTC	CASSIDLASGVRETQYF
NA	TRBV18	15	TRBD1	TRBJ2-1	TGTGCCAGCTCACCGGGACAGACCTCCTACAATGAGCAGTTCTTC	CASSPGQTSYNEQFF
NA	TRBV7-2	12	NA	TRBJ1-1	TGTGCCAGCAGCCACCCGGCGGGGCGAGCTTTCTTT	CASSHPAGRAFF
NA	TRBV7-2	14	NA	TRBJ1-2	TGTGCCAGCAGCTTAGTGTCCATTAACTATGGCTACACCTTC	CASSLVSINYGYTF
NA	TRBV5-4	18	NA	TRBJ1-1	TGTGCCAGCAGCTTGGGCGGTCAGGGCGTCACGATGAACACTGAAGCTTTCTTT	CASSLGGQGVTMNTEAFF
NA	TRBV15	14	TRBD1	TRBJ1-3	TGTGCCACCAGCATCGGACAGGGCCCAAACACCATATATTTT	CATSIGQGPNTIYF
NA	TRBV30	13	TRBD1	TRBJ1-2	TGTGCCTGGAGTGTACGGACAGGGGGAGGCTACACCTTC	CAWSVRTGGGYTF
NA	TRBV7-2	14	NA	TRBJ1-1	TGTGCCAGCAACCCGCTTGTTTTCAGCGTAGAAGCTTTCTTT	CASNPLVFSVEAFF
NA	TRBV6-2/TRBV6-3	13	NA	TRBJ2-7	TGTGCCAGCAGTTACAAGCTAGCCGGCGAGCAGTACTTC	CASSYKLAGEQYF
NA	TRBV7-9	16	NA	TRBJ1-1	TGTGCCAGCAGCTTAGTGGTGGGCAGGGTATACATTGAAGCTTTCTTT	CASSLVVGRVYIEAFF
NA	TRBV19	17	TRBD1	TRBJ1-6	TGTGCCAGTAGTTTCCCCGTTGGACAGGCGTCTAATTCACCCCTCCACTTT	CASSFPVGQASNSPLHF
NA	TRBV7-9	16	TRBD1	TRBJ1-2	TGTGCCAGCAGCTCGGACAGGGCATTAGCTAACTATGGCTACACCTTC	CASSSDRALANYGYTF
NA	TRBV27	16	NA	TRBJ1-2	TGTGCCAGCAGTCGAACCCCGCGGGGGCCCACCGATGGCTACACCTTC	CASSRTPRGPTDGYTF
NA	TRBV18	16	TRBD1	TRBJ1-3	TGTGCCAGCTCCATCAACAGGGGGCATTCGGGAAACACCATATATTTT	CASSINRGHSGNTIYF
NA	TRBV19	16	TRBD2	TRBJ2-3	TGTGCCAGTAGTATGGGTAGCGGGGCTGCCACAGATACGCAGTATTTT	CASSMGSGAATDTQYF
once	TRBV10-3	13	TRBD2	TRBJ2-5	TGTGCCATCCAGCGGGGGGGCGAAGAGACCCAGTACTTC	CAIQRGGEETQYF
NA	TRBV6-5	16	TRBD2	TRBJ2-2	TGTGCCAGCAGTTACTCGGCGGGGGGCCTAACCGGGGAGCTGTTTTTT	CASSYSAGGLTGELFF
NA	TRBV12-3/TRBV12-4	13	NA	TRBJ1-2	TGTGCCAGCAGGCCTACAGGGTCGGGTGGCTACACCTTC	CASRPTGSGGYTF
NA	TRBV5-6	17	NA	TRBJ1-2	TGTGCCAGCAGCTTGGAAGGAGAATCCAAATCTAACTATGGCTACACCTTC	CASSLEGESKSNYGYTF
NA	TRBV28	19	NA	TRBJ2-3	TGTGCCAGCAGTTTCCCCCTCTCACAGGTACTCCCAAGGACAGATACGCAGTATTTT	CASSFPLSQVLPRTDTQYF
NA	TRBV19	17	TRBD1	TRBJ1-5	TGTGCCAGTAGCCGCCGACAGGGGGCCGTTAGCAATCAGCCCCAGCATTTT	CASSRRQGAVSNQPQHF
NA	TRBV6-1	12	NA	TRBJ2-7	TGTGCCAGCAGTGAAGGGAGCAACGAGCAGTACTTC	CASSEGSNEQYF